This entry describes one TCR beta chain. What it binds is not known. This CDR3 has 15 residues. Germline assignment: CDR1 MNHNY and CDR2 SVGAGI (reference sequence). Trimming removed 7 bases from V and 2 bases from J; junction bases left unmatched: 7. TCRdb reanalysed the reads using MiXCR and keeps one entry per CDR3 protein. The table shows about 330,000 distinct CDR3 sequences, with about 32% occurring only once. The data derive from a study of T cell repertoires in cytomegalovirus infection. Study context: Recently identified HLA-C-restricted CMV epitopes were used, and well-studied HLA-B-restricted CMV epitopes were used as well. CMV infection and matching HLA type were both indicated by public TCR beta signatures.

General study points: Of the TCR beta families, the public ones yielded a cumulative frequency that identified carriers of CMV plus the relevant HLA.

The sequence was collected from a human donor in good health (CMV status not recorded). Some clones in this sample may be carry-over from other donors' samples. The V and J genes are TRBV6-6 and TRBJ1-2, with 10 bases that match TRBD1. The input for sequencing was cultured PBMCs, taken from culture after CMV antigen stimulation. Here the CDR3 reads CASTQPGQGNYGYTF. CDR3 nucleotides: TGTGCCAGCACCCAACCGGGACAGGGGAACTATGGCTACACCTTC.